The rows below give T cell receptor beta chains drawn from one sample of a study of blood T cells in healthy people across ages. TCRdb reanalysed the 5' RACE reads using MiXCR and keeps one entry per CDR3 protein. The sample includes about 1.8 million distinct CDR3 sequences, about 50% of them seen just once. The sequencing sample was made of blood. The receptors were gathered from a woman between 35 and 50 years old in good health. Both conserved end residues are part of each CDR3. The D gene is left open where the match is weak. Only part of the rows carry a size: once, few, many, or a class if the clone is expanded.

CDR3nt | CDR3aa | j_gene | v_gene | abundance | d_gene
TGTGCCAGCAGCCAAGATATCACAGGCCTTAGCAATCAGCCCCAGCATTTT | CASSQDITGLSNQPQHF | TRBJ1-5 | TRBV4-2 | once | .
TGTGCCAGCAGCTTAGGACAGGGGCCTAGCTCTGGGGCCAACGTCCTGACTTTC | CASSLGQGPSSGANVLTF | TRBJ2-6 | TRBV5-5 | few | TRBD1
TGCAGTGCTAGAGTCAGCGGGGTGCGTCGGGAGCAGTACTTC | CSARVSGVRREQYF | TRBJ2-5 | TRBV20-1 | few | TRBD2
TGTGCCAGCAGCCCGGGGGCAGGGGTTATCTATGGCTACACCTTC | CASSPGAGVIYGYTF | TRBJ1-2 | TRBV5-5 | . | .
TGTGCCAGCAGGACACCGGGACAGGGGGGCGAGAATGAGCAGTTCTTC | CASRTPGQGGENEQFF | TRBJ2-1 | TRBV6-6 | few | TRBD1
TGCGCCAGCAGCCAAGATGTGGGGGCCCTAAATCAGCCCCAGCATTTT | CASSQDVGALNQPQHF | TRBJ1-5 | TRBV4-3 | . | .
TGTGCCAGCTCACCACAGGGCGTGGAAGAAAAACTGTTTTTT | CASSPQGVEEKLFF | TRBJ1-4 | TRBV18 | . | .
TGCGCCAGCAGCTTGGAGGGAGACGCAGTCGACGAGCAGTACTTC | CASSLEGDAVDEQYF | TRBJ2-7 | TRBV5-1 | once | .
TGTGCCAGCAGAAACCCCGGGACAGGCACAGATACGCAGTATTTT | CASRNPGTGTDTQYF | TRBJ2-3 | TRBV6-5 | . | TRBD1
TGCGCCAGCAGCCAAGGGGGGCCGAATGAGCAGTTCTTC | CASSQGGPNEQFF | TRBJ2-1 | TRBV4-1 | few | .